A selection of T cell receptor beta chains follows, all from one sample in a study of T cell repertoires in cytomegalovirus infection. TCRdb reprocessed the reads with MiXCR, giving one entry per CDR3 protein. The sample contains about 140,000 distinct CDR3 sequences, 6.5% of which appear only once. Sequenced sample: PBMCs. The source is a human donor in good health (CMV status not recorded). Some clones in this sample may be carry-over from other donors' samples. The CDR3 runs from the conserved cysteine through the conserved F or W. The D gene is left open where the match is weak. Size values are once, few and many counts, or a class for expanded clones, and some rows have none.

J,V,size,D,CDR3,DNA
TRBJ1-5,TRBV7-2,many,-,CASSLEPGRLGQPQHF,TGTGCCAGCAGCTTAGAGCCAGGAAGGTTGGGTCAGCCCCAGCATTTT
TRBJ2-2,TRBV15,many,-,CATSRLSYKRTGELFF,TGTGCCACCAGCAGATTGTCCTATAAGAGAACCGGGGAGCTGTTTTTT
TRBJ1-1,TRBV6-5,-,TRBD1,CASSDAGQGNTEAFF,TGTGCCAGCAGTGACGCGGGACAGGGTAACACTGAAGCTTTCTTT
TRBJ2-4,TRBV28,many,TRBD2,CASSLPGGDTKNIQYF,TGTGCCAGCAGTTTACCGGGGGGGGACACCAAAAACATTCAGTACTTC
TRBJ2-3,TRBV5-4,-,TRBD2,CASSLAGVAGQYF,TGTGCCAGCAGCTTGGCCGGAGTAGCGGGGCAGTATTTT
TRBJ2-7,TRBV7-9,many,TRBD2,CASSPQSPGLASYEQYF,TGTGCCAGCAGCCCTCAAAGTCCGGGACTAGCGTCCTACGAGCAGTACTTC
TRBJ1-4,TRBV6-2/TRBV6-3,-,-,CATRRAAENEKLFF,TGTGCCACCCGTCGAGCAGCCGAGAATGAAAAACTGTTTTTT
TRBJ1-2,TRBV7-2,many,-,CASSSRSWDGYTF,TGTGCCAGCAGCTCGCGGAGCTGGGACGGCTACACCTTC
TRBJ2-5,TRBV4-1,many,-,CASSQRFDTGQETQYF,TGCGCCAGCAGCCAACGGTTTGACACTGGGCAAGAGACCCAGTACTTC
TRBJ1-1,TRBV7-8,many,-,CASSPADTEAFF,TGTGCCAGCAGCCCCGCGGACACTGAAGCTTTCTTT
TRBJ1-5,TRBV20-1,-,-,CSAGGSQGRNQPQHF,TGCAGTGCGGGGGGGAGTCAGGGAAGAAATCAGCCCCAGCATTTT
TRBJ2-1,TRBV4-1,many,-,CASSQPDKAQFF,TGCGCCAGCAGCCAACCGGACAAGGCCCAGTTCTTC
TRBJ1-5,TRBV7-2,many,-,CASSLGHGGGQPQHF,TGTGCCAGCAGCCTCGGTCACGGGGGTGGTCAGCCCCAGCATTTT
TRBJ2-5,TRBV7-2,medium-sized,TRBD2,CASSLGISGDQETQYF,TGTGCCAGCAGCTTGGGAATTAGCGGGGACCAAGAGACCCAGTACTTC
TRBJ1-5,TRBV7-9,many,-,CASSLGNLMKPQHF,TGTGCCAGCAGCTTAGGGAACCTGATGAAACCCCAGCATTTT
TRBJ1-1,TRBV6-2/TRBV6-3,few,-,CASSSTGGSIMNTEAFF,TGTGCCAGCAGTTCGACGGGAGGGTCTATCATGAACACTGAAGCTTTCTTT
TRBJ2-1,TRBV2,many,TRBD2,CASSATSGGPEPYNEQFF,TGTGCCAGCAGCGCTACTAGCGGGGGGCCGGAACCGTACAATGAGCAGTTCTTC
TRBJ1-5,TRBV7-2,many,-,CASSLVPGAGQPQHF,TGTGCCAGCAGCTTAGTCCCGGGGGCTGGGCAGCCCCAGCATTTT
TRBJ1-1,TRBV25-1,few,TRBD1,CAAGTGGTEAFF,TGTGCAGCTGGGACAGGGGGAACTGAAGCTTTCTTT
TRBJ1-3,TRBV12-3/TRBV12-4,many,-,CASSLSGSGNTIYF,TGTGCCAGCAGTTTATCAGGTTCTGGAAACACCATATATTTT